This T cell receptor beta chain was documented in a study of technical replicates of blood from a handful of donors. Method: immunoSEQ multiplex PCR; TCRdb's copy keeps in-frame clones and lacks some. The sample holds about 62,000 clones, roughly 91% seen once. The CDR3 length is 16 residues. Germline V gene data show CDR1 as LNHNV and CDR2 as YYDKDF (reference sequence). V was pared by 2 bases and J by 6 bases, with 19 bases between. The clonotype was recovered from a human donor in good health. Some clones in this sample may be carry-over from other donors' samples. Sequenced sample: PBMCs. The chain links TRBV15 to TRBJ1-1, with unresolved D. The CDR3 sequence: CATSRTRGLYFPEAFF. In DNA form, the CDR3 reads TGTGCCACCAGCAGAACCCGAGGGTTATACTTTCCTGAAGCTTTCTTT.